The 16 T cell receptor beta chains below were found in one sample sequenced in a study of blood T cell repertoires in COVID-19. Produced via immunoSEQ multiplex PCR; TCRdb's table is partial and in-frame only. The sample records approximately 230,000 clones, about 88% being singletons. Sequenced: peripheral blood. These receptors all stem from a woman in her forties who had recovered from COVID-19.

This chain links TRBV4-3 with TRBJ2-1; TRBD2 matches at 11 bases. This CDR3 is built from 15 residues. CDR1 LGHNA and CDR2 YSLEER come from the germline V gene. The trim removed 0 bases at V and 7 bases at J, leaving 2 bases unmatched. In nucleotides, the CDR3 is TGCGCCAGCAGCCAAGATAGCGGGAGGGGAAATGAGCAGTTCTTC. Translation gives CASSQDSGRGNEQFF.

The chain uses TRBV6-2 or TRBV6-3 and TRBJ2-7, with 12 bases aligning to TRBD2. The J segment lost 1 base and the V segment lost 5 bases, leaving 12 bases of the junction unmatched. There are 18 residues in the CDR3. Germline CDR1 MNHEY, CDR2 SVGEGT. CDR3: CASSPPTTSGGRSYEQYF. DNA for the CDR3: TGTGCCAGCAGTCCCCCCACGACTAGCGGGGGCCGATCCTACGAGCAGTACTTC.

V is TRBV7-9 and J is TRBJ2-3, with D unresolved. V dropped 1 base and J dropped 2 bases, with 7 bases sitting between them. Germline V gene lookup returns CDR1 SEHNR and CDR2 FQNEAQ (reference sequence). The CDR3 totals 14 residues. The CDR3 region has the DNA TGTGCCAGCAGCTTAGATCAGGTCACAGATACGCAGTATTTT. Translated, it gives CASSLDQVTDTQYF.

The chain joins TRBV4-3 to TRBJ2-7; D possibly corresponds to TRBD1 (6 bases). V shed 4 bases and J shed 1 base, with 14 bases lying between them. CDR1 is LGHNA, CDR2 YSLEER, per germline. This CDR3 is built from 15 residues. CDR3 residues: CASSPTSTGSYEQYF. The CDR3 nucleotides are TGCGCCAGCAGCCCCACCTCGACAGGTTCCTACGAGCAGTACTTC.

The chain combines TRBV14 with TRBJ2-5; D is perhaps TRBD1 (6 bases). From germline, CDR1 is SGHDN and CDR2 FVKESK. The V end was cut by 3 bases, the J end by 4 bases, with 12 bases between. There are 14 residues in the CDR3. CDR3 bases: TGTGCCAGCAGCCAGGGGGCGAGATCAGAGACCCAGTACTTC. Residues: CASSQGARSETQYF.

This clone was seen just once. This CDR3 is CASRDRVTVYEQYF. Written as DNA, the CDR3 is TGTGCCAGCAGAGACAGGGTAACTGTTTACGAGCAGTACTTC. This chain uses TRBV27 with TRBJ2-7, with 7 bases aligning to TRBD1. J was trimmed by 4 bases and V by 6 bases; bases with no gene match: 9. CDR1 MNHEY and CDR2 SMNVEV come from the germline V gene (reference sequence). CDR3 length equals 14 residues.

The V and J genes are TRBV7-9 and TRBJ2-7; 11 nucleotides line up with TRBD1. After removal of 4 bases from V and 2 bases from J, the junction contained 4 bases not matched to a gene. Germline CDR1 and CDR2: SEHNR and FQNEAQ (reference sequence). This CDR3 has 15 amino acids. DNA of the CDR3: TGTGCCAGCAGCTGGGGACAGGGGGGAACCTACGAGCAGTACTTC. Translated: CASSWGQGGTYEQYF.

The gene calls are TRBV5-4 and TRBJ2-7; 11 nucleotides match TRBD2. The V segment lost 3 bases and the J segment 6 bases; nucleotides outside the gene matches: 8. Per germline, CDR1 SGHNT and CDR2 YYREEE (reference sequence). The CDR3 runs 15 residues. CDR3 sequence: CASSSLAGGPGEQYF. DNA of the CDR3: TGTGCCAGCAGCTCTTTAGCGGGAGGGCCCGGCGAGCAGTACTTC.

The rearrangement links TRBV4-2 to TRBJ1-1, with 7 nucleotides matching TRBD1. The germline V gene encodes CDR1 LGHNA and CDR2 YNFKEQ. The CDR3 is 17 amino acids. With V trimmed by 3 bases and J by 0 bases, 10 bases remained unmatched. The CDR3 bases are TGTGCCAGCAGCCAGGAAAACAGGGGCTCCTTGAACACTGAAGCTTTCTTT. Protein sequence: CASSQENRGSLNTEAFF.

This chain joins TRBV5-1 and TRBJ2-3; 15 bases are a match to TRBD2. This CDR3 comprises 17 residues. V shed 4 bases, J shed 4 bases, and the junction held 7 bases outside the gene matches. The germline gives CDR1 SGHRS, CDR2 YFSETQ. The CDR3 bases are TGCGCCAGCAGCCAAGTGGGACTAGCGGGGGGTGCAGATACGCAGTATTTT. Translating it yields CASSQVGLAGGADTQYF.

The CDR3 DNA reads as TGCAGTGCTAGAGACCAGACTGATTTGTTCTTC. Encoded protein: CSARDQTDLFF. The chain recombines TRBV20-1 with TRBJ2-1; D is uncertain. Between the trimmed V and J ends, which lost 0 bases and 15 bases, there was a span of 12 bases. CDR3 length: 11 residues. The germline CDR1 and CDR2 sequences are DFQATT and SNEGSKA (reference sequence).

The rearrangement joins TRBV18 to TRBJ1-6; D might be TRBD1 (5 bases). Looked up from germline, CDR1 is KGHSH and CDR2 is LQKENI. This CDR3 has 13 amino acids. V lost 4 bases and J lost 8, with 9 bases in between. CDR3 sequence: CASSLQGDSPLHF. The CDR3 DNA reads as TGTGCCAGCTCACTGCAAGGGGATTCACCCCTCCACTTT.

This clone appeared a single time. The chain joins TRBV7-3 to TRBJ2-1; 9 bases match TRBD1. After removal of 3 bases from V and 8 bases from J, the junction contained 2 bases not matched to a gene. This CDR3 is built from 13 residues. The germline CDR1 and CDR2 sequences are SGHTA and FQGTGA. The CDR3 nucleotides read TGTGCCAGCAGCTTTGGACAGGGGCATGAGCAGTTCTTC. Translating gives CASSFGQGHEQFF.

The chain couples TRBV30 to TRBJ1-4; the D is unclear. Deletions cut 3 bases from V and 11 bases from J, with 19 bases between. In germline, CDR1 is GTSNPN, CDR2 SVGIG (reference sequence). This CDR3 has 14 residues. CDR3 in amino acids: CAWRRDRWVGKLFF. Here the CDR3 DNA reads TGTGCCTGGAGGAGGGATCGTTGGGTGGGGAAACTGTTTTTT.

The chain is built from TRBV6-2 or TRBV6-3 and TRBJ2-3, with 8 bases identical to TRBD2. This CDR3 region has 19 residues. The V gene end was trimmed by 0 bases and the J gene end by 7 bases; junction bases not matched to a gene: 18. Germline-derived CDR1 and CDR2 are MNHEY and SVGEGT. The CDR3 region has the DNA TGTGCCAGCAGTTACTCCCCCCCGGCGGGCGGGGGGCTCGGGCATACGCAGTATTTT. Translated: CASSYSPPAGGGLGHTQYF.

The V gene is TRBV9, the J gene TRBJ1-5; the match to TRBD1 covers 10 bases. CDR3 length: 21 residues. V shed 4 bases and J 0 bases; nucleotides not matched to a gene: 19. Germline CDR1 SGDLS, CDR2 YYNGEE. This CDR3 reads CASSSSPRGQGGTNSNQPQHF. CDR3 sequence (DNA): TGTGCCAGCAGCTCTAGTCCGCGAGGACAGGGGGGGACTAATAGCAATCAGCCCCAGCATTTT.